This T cell receptor (beta chain) emerged from a study of T cell responses to AZD1222 COVID-19 vaccine. This CDR3 comprises 16 residues. V trimming: 4 bases; J trimming: 0 bases; junction bases outside the gene matches: 6. The germline CDR1 and CDR2 sequences are SGHTS and YDEGEE. Profiled with immunoSEQ multiplex PCR; TCRdb holds only in-frame clones, not every one. The sample includes 150,000 to 200,000 clones, 85% to 90% of them seen just once. Whole-study results and caveats: The number of AZD1222 recipients seropositive at baseline was only 6 or 7. In all cases, repertoires were sampled only after the peak T cell response.

Concerning this clone itself: Its matching antigen is unknown.

This chain joins TRBV5-8 and TRBJ1-5, with 8 bases matching TRBD1. The TCR sequence derives from an adult who received the AZD1222 COVID-19 vaccine. The sample consisted of peripheral blood, taken 28 days after the second AZD1222 dose. Here the CDR3 DNA reads TGTGCCAGCAGCGAGGCCGGGACAGGTAGCAATCAGCCCCAGCATTTT. Translating it yields CASSEAGTGSNQPQHF.